These 18 T cell receptor beta chains were all obtained from the same sample, sequenced in a study of Ad26.COV2.S vaccination and SARS-CoV-2 variants. Treatment noted: about 20 received Ad26.COV2.S at low or high dose, single or two shots; a few received placebo; per-sample allocation not given. Samples analyzed were those drawn on day 63 after the first vaccine or placebo injection. Profiled with immunoSEQ multiplex PCR; TCRdb holds only in-frame clones, not every one. The table records 400,000 to 500,000 clones, 88% of them present only once. The specimen comprised peripheral blood, sampled in a trial of Ad26.COV2.S vaccine versus placebo. These receptors all stem from a person between 18 and 59 years old who received the Ad26.COV2.S COVID-19 vaccine or a placebo.

The chain joins TRBV11-2 to TRBJ2-5; TRBD2 matches at 9 bases. With V trimmed by 6 bases and J by 5 bases, 13 bases remained unmatched. Germline values: CDR1 SGHAT, CDR2 FQNNGV. There are 16 residues in the CDR3. The CDR3 region is CASRHIRRGGEETQYF. In DNA, the CDR3 is TGTGCCAGCAGGCATATCAGGCGGGGGGGCGAGGAGACCCAGTACTTC.

The V and J genes are TRBV7-2 and TRBJ1-5, with a tentative D call TRBD1 (5 bases). V was shortened by 5 bases and J by 1 base, with 6 bases between the two germline ends. CDR1 and CDR2 (germline): SGHTA, FQGNSA. The CDR3 covers 13 residues. For the CDR3, the DNA is TGTGCCAGCAGCGAGGGGAGCAATCAGCCCCAGCATTTT. Encoded protein: CASSEGSNQPQHF.

The genes are TRBV28 and TRBJ2-1; unclear D gene. The germline CDR1 and CDR2 sequences are MDHEN and SYDVKM. Trimming stripped 3 bases from V and 7 bases from J, with 10 bases between. CDR3 length equals 13 residues. CDR3 loop: CASSFRVWNEQFF. The CDR3 DNA reads as TGTGCCAGCAGTTTTAGGGTTTGGAATGAGCAGTTCTTC.

This clone is a singleton in its sample. The rearrangement uses TRBV7-9 and TRBJ2-5, with unresolved D. The ends were cut back, 5 bases at V and 5 bases at J, with 9 bases in the middle. Germline V gene lookup returns CDR1 SEHNR and CDR2 FQNEAQ (reference sequence). The CDR3 totals 12 residues. The CDR3 nucleotides are TGTGCCAGCAGCCCCATAGGGGAGACCCAGTACTTC. This gives the protein CASSPIGETQYF.

V is TRBV28 and J is TRBJ1-4, with 7 bases matching TRBD1. The V gene's germline CDR1 is MDHEN and CDR2 SYDVKM. The ends lost 5 bases at V and 2 bases at J; junction bases unmatched: 5. The CDR3 contains 15 residues. The CDR3 sequence is CASSPGQVTNEKLFF. The CDR3 DNA follows: TGTGCCAGCAGTCCCGGACAGGTTACTAATGAAAAACTGTTTTTT.

This rearrangement joins TRBV4-2 to TRBJ2-5; possibly TRBD1 for D (5 bases). V was trimmed by 1 base and J by 5 bases, leaving 14 bases between them. In germline, CDR1 is LGHNA, CDR2 YNFKEQ. The CDR3 totals 15 residues. The CDR3 region is CASSQVEGAGETQYF. The CDR3 DNA reads as TGTGCCAGCAGCCAAGTAGAAGGGGCAGGGGAGACCCAGTACTTC.

V usage is TRBV14 and J usage is TRBJ2-5; no definite D call. The CDR3 sequence is 11 residues long. Germline lookup yields CDR1 SGHDN and CDR2 FVKESK. With 4 bases removed from V and 4 bases from J, the gap between germline ends came to 4 bases. The CDR3 is CASSRRETQYF. The CDR3 DNA reads as TGTGCCAGCAGCCGACGAGAGACCCAGTACTTC. The whole variable domain, filled in from reference TRBV14 and TRBJ2-5, reads EAGVTQFPSHSVIEKGQTVTLRCDPISGHDNLYWYRRVMGKEIKFLLHFVKESKQDESGMPNNRFLAERTGGTYSTLKVQPAELEDSGVYFCASSRRETQYFGPGTRLLVL.

This clone was seen only once. The V and J genes are TRBV11-3 and TRBJ1-4, with a weak D call TRBD1 (5 bases). CDR3 length equals 17 residues. Trimming removed 5 bases at V and 7 bases at J, with 23 bases between. CDR1 and CDR2 from the germline V gene are SGHNT and YENEEA. This CDR3 is CASSPWQTDSLSEKLFF. The CDR3 DNA sequence: TGTGCCAGCAGCCCTTGGCAAACAGACAGCCTTTCTGAAAAACTGTTTTTT.

V and J are TRBV28 and TRBJ2-1; the match to TRBD2 covers 12 bases. This CDR3 spans 15 amino acids. J lost 8 bases, V lost 2 bases, and 4 bases had no gene match. Germline loops: CDR1 MDHEN, CDR2 SYDVKM. The CDR3 reads CASSLGLAGMDEQFF. The CDR3 DNA is TGTGCCAGCAGTTTAGGACTAGCGGGGATGGATGAGCAGTTCTTC. Variable domain in full (rest from reference TRBV28 and TRBJ2-1): DVKVTQSSRYLVKRTGEKVFLECVQDMDHENMFWYRQDPGLGLRLIYFSYDVKMKEKGDIPEGYSVSREKKERFSLILESASTNQTSMYLCASSLGLAGMDEQFFGPGTRLTVL.

This clone appeared a single time. This chain links TRBV5-4 with TRBJ2-5; D possibly corresponds to TRBD2 (7 bases). The CDR3 runs to 14 residues. V lost 0 bases and J lost 5, with 11 bases in between. Looked up from germline, CDR1 is SGHNT and CDR2 is YYREEE (reference sequence). The CDR3 region is CASSLDRGGETQYF. The CDR3 nucleotides read TGTGCCAGCAGCTTGGATAGGGGGGGGGAGACCCAGTACTTC.

V and J are TRBV29-1 and TRBJ1-5, with D possibly being TRBD1 (5 bases). This CDR3 is built from 13 residues. The germline V gene has CDR1 SQVTM and CDR2 ANQGSEA. Trimming cost V 5 bases and J 4 bases, with 12 bases left between them. As DNA, the CDR3 is TGCAGCGTTTTGGGGCAGGGAAATCAGCCCCAGCATTTT. Translation gives CSVLGQGNQPQHF.

This clone was seen a single time. The chain couples TRBV4-2 to TRBJ2-7, with 8 bases that match TRBD2. V was clipped by 2 bases and J by 0 bases; unmatched bases: 9. Germline assignment: CDR1 LGHNA and CDR2 YNFKEQ. The CDR3 consists of 17 residues. The CDR3 loop is CASSQPSPRGVSYEQYF. As DNA, the CDR3 is TGTGCCAGCAGCCAACCGTCCCCGCGGGGGGTCTCCTACGAGCAGTACTTC.

This chain joins TRBV28 and TRBJ2-3; 14 positions match TRBD2. Unmatched junction bases numbered 5, after V lost 7 bases and J lost 5 bases. Looked up from germline, CDR1 is MDHEN and CDR2 is SYDVKM. CDR3 length equals 15 residues. CDR3: CASIPTSGGGDTQYF. The CDR3 nucleotides are TGTGCCAGCATTCCGACTAGCGGGGGGGGAGATACGCAGTATTTT.

The V gene is TRBV30, the J gene TRBJ2-5; 10 bases fit TRBD2. V was pared by 0 bases and J by 4 bases, with 2 bases of the junction left unmatched. The CDR3 extends over 14 amino acids. In germline, CDR1 is GTSNPN, CDR2 SVGIG (reference sequence). CDR3 in DNA: TGTGCCTGGAGTGTACGGACTAGCGGAGAGACCCAGTACTTC. Protein: CAWSVRTSGETQYF.

This clone appeared once. In DNA, the CDR3 is TGTGCCAGCAGACAGGGCGACGGGTATGGCTACACCTTC. This codes for CASRQGDGYGYTF. The V and J genes are TRBV5-5 and TRBJ1-2; D is perhaps TRBD1 (6 bases). The V end lost 5 bases, the J end lost 5 bases, and 13 bases lay between the germline ends. This CDR3 has 13 amino acids. Per the germline V gene, CDR1 is SGHKS and CDR2 is YYEKEE (reference sequence).

This sequence joins TRBV5-5 and TRBJ2-6; no clear D gene. Germline V gene sequence: CDR1 SGHKS, CDR2 YYEKEE (reference sequence). This CDR3 comprises 16 residues. The V end lost 1 base, the J end lost 0 bases, and 8 bases lay between the germline ends. CDR3: CASSLILFSGANVLTF. CDR3 bases: TGTGCCAGCAGCTTGATACTCTTCTCTGGGGCCAACGTCCTGACTTTC.

The chain joins TRBV7-2 to TRBJ2-7; 10 bases are shared with TRBD2. Per germline, CDR1 SGHTA and CDR2 FQGNSA. J lost 0 bases, V lost 2 bases, and 10 bases had no gene match. This CDR3 spans 18 amino acids. CDR3 amino acids: CASSLMLLAGRSSYEQYF. In DNA, the CDR3 is TGTGCCAGCAGCTTAATGTTACTAGCGGGGAGGAGCTCCTACGAGCAGTACTTC.

This chain joins TRBV18 and TRBJ1-5; no firm D call. The CDR3 has 15 residues. Germline V lookup: CDR1 KGHSH, CDR2 LQKENI. The ends were cut back, 4 bases at V and 0 bases at J, with 10 bases in the middle. This CDR3 reads CASSREGVSNQPQHF. As DNA, the CDR3 is TGTGCCAGCTCACGGGAAGGAGTTAGCAATCAGCCCCAGCATTTT.